This T cell receptor (beta chain) emerged from a study of blood T cell repertoires in COVID-19 (dated by TCRdb to 2020 to 2021). Background for the entire study: The collaborator samples originated in the United States, Italy and Spain and spanned the acute and convalescent phases of COVID-19. Where available, HLA class I and class II types were obtained from metadata supplied by the sample provider rather than from assay-based typing. The material from the prospective study consisted of cDNA or gDNA derived from T cells, B-cell-depleted T cells, or PBMCs. Sample metadata almost always included a de-identified subject ID, COVID-19 status, age in years and sex. The repertoires were made available in a free public database intended to serve as a resource for research on the immune response to SARS-CoV-2. The dataset comprised deeply sampled blood TCRbeta repertoires from subjects exposed to, actively infected with, or recovered from COVID-19. Samples came from the ongoing ImmuneRACE study (first 160 participants) plus 1,254 subjects from 6 global collaborators.

Results and caveats for the whole study, not just this receptor: The amount of clinical and demographic metadata varied by source and participant and was provided uncurated.

Collaborating institutions collected whole blood in K2EDTA tubes following their own protocols. Collaborator samples were shipped for TCRbeta analysis as frozen whole blood, isolated PBMCs, or DNA extracted from either sample type. TCRbeta CDR3 regions were amplified from genomic DNA using the immunoSEQ Assay, a bias-controlled multiplex PCR. The source study handled its data this way. Nucleated cell counts per sample were estimated from amplification of reference gene primers within the assay. To quantify the absolute abundance of each unique TCRbeta CDR3 rearrangement, sequence reads were collapsed and filtered. For each sample, productive Simpson clonality was calculated by taking the square root of Simpson's diversity index across productive rearrangements. TCRdb stores this immuneACCESS table with in-frame sequences only. Part of the clones is absent; in the studies checked, under half of the shortfall reflects unresolved V genes, and no reason is known for the rest. That table supplies the V and J calls and clone size; D and trimming were determined from the DNA. In this sample the table shows some 170,000 clones, 85% of which occur a single time. The ten most abundant clones make up 1.1% of the sample.

For this clone: What this receptor recognizes is not known. Within one base of it there is no much larger clone, and no base qualities were kept.

From the cysteine through the phenylalanine, the CDR3 covers 13 amino acids. Left in the record is the CDR3 DNA by itself, 39 bases read in frame from the first base. Trimmed from V: 8 bases; trimmed from J: 6 bases; junction bases lacking a gene match: 6. The germline V gene gives CDR1 as MNHEY and CDR2 as SVGAGI. This TCR derives from a man in his forties or fifties with acute or convalescent COVID-19. Recombination joined TRBV6-5 with TRBJ1-2, with 10 central nucleotides matching TRBD1. The sequenced material came from peripheral blood. The CDR3 region: CASRKTGGDGYTF. The DNA sequence is TGTGCCAGCCGCAAGACAGGGGGCGATGGCTACACCTTC.